This T cell receptor (beta chain) was retrieved from a study of T cells in Graves' hyperthyroidism and ophthalmopathy. Looking at the study overall: Peripheral blood samples were taken at initial diagnosis, prior to any treatment. Notes on the study in general: Most clonotypes expanded in the thyroid (above 0.001) were also present in blood.

The CDR3 has 17 residues. From germline, CDR1 is MNHNS and CDR2 SASEGT. The V and J ends lost 5 bases and 7 bases respectively, with 23 bases between them. Across 18 months, stable Graves' hyperthyroidism was marked by no progression to ophthalmopathy. Hyperthyroidism was newly diagnosed in patients aged 18 to 65 (duration under 2 months). Points on this clonotype: Its target is not known.

Using RNA transcripts as the source, TCR beta CDR3 regions were amplified. During a first-round RT-PCR of the TCR CDR3, the HTBI primer set was used. TCRdb reprocessed the multiplex PCR reads via MiXCR and lists one record per CDR3 protein. This table holds 340,000 or so distinct CDR3 sequences, around a sixth found once. The specimen sequenced was blood. The J gene is TRBJ2-2, the V gene TRBV6-1; D might be TRBD1 or TRBD2, each matching 5 bases. The sequence came from a woman in her forties or fifties with Graves' hyperthyroidism. The CDR3: CASSQISGDPLLGELFF. In DNA form, the CDR3 reads TGTGCCAGCAGTCAAATTTCCGGGGACCCCCTTCTCGGGGAGCTGTTTTTT.